Shown below are 6 T cell receptor beta chains from a single sample sequenced in a study of blood T cell repertoires in COVID-19. Assay: immunoSEQ multiplex PCR; the TCRdb copy retains only in-frame clones and omits some. The sample records hundreds of thousands of clones, about nine tenths being singletons. The source material was peripheral blood. All receptors derive from a young woman with active or convalescent COVID-19.

This clone was picked up one time. The rearrangement joins TRBV29-1 to TRBJ2-7; the match to TRBD1 covers 7 bases. The V and J ends lost 6 bases and 3 bases, in that order; junction bases with no gene match: 5. Germline V CDR1 and CDR2: SQVTM, ANQGSEA. The CDR3 loop spans 12 amino acids. The CDR3 loop is CSVVTGDYEQYF. The CDR3 bases are TGCAGCGTGGTAACAGGGGACTACGAGCAGTACTTC.

The gene calls are TRBV12-3 or TRBV12-4 and TRBJ2-7, with no clear D. Trimming took off 8 bases at V and 1 base at J, with 12 bases between the two ends. The CDR3 length is 13 residues. CDR3 in amino acids: CASARSDSYEQYF. The CDR3 DNA reads as TGTGCCAGCGCTAGGAGCGATTCCTACGAGCAGTACTTC.

The CDR3 DNA is TGTGCCAGCTCGCCCGGGACAGGGGTGGCAGATACGCAGTATTTT. This sequence encodes CASSPGTGVADTQYF. This chain joins TRBV6-5 and TRBJ2-3; 10 positions match TRBD1. V trimming: 8 bases; J trimming: 4 bases; junction bases outside the gene matches: 9. CDR1 MNHEY and CDR2 SVGAGI come from the germline V gene. This CDR3 has 15 amino acids.

The chain has TRBV4-1 and TRBJ2-1, with 10 positions matching TRBD2. Germline CDR1 is MGHRA and CDR2 is YSYEKL. The CDR3 is made up of 19 amino acids. After removal of 3 bases from V and 7 bases from J, the junction contained 18 bases not matched to a gene. The CDR3 is CASSQVGLAEPGGVNEQFF. CDR3 DNA: TGCGCCAGCAGCCAGGTCGGACTAGCGGAACCGGGTGGGGTTAATGAGCAGTTCTTC.

The table lists this clone with a count of one. Other DNA sequences of this sample code for an identical CDR3. V gene TRBV5-1 combines with J gene TRBJ1-1; maybe TRBD1 (6 bases). In germline, CDR1 is SGHRS, CDR2 YFSETQ. This CDR3 region has 14 residues. The V end lost 4 bases, the J end lost 1 base, and 11 bases lay between the germline ends. The CDR3: CASSPGGANTEAFF. The DNA of the CDR3 is TGCGCCAGCAGCCCGGGGGGGGCGAACACTGAAGCTTTCTTT.

The chain carries TRBV19 and TRBJ1-6; 8 nucleotides line up with TRBD1. The trim removed 2 bases at V and 8 bases at J, leaving 2 bases unmatched. The CDR3 loop spans 14 amino acids. Germline loops: CDR1 LNHDA, CDR2 SQIVND (reference sequence). DNA for the CDR3: TGTGCCAGTAGTATAATGGGACAGGATTCACCCCTCCACTTT. This encodes CASSIMGQDSPLHF. The full variable domain, its missing parts supplied by reference TRBV19 and TRBJ1-6, is DGGITQSPKYLFRKEGQNVTLSCEQNLNHDAMYWYRQDPGQGLRLIYYSQIVNDFQKGDIAEGYSVSREKKESFPLTVTSAQKNPTAFYLCASSIMGQDSPLHFGNGTRLTVT.